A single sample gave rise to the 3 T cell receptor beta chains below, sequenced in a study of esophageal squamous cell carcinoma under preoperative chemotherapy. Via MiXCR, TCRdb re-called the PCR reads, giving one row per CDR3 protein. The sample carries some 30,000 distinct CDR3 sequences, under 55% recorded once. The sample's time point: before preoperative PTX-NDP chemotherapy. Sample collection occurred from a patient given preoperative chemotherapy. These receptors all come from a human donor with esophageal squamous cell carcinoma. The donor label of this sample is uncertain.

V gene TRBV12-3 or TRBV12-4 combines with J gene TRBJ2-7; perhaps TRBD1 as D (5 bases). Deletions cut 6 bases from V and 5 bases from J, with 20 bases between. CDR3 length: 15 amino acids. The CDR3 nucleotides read TGTGCCAGCAGCTCGACAACAGACAGTCTCGACGAGCAGTACTTC. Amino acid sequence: CASSSTTDSLDEQYF.

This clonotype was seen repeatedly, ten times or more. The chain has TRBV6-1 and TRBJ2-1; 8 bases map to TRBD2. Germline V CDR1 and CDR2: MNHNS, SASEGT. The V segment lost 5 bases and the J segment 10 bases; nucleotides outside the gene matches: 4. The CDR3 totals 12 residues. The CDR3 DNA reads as TGTGCCAGCAGTCCCGGGGGGGGGGAGCAGTTCTTC. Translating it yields CASSPGGGEQFF.

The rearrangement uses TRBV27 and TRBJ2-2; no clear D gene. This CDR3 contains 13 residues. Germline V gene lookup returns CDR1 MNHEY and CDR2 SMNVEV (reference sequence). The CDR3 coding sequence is TGTTCAACCCGACCCCACGGTGCCGATGAGCTGTTTTTT. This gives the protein CSTRPHGADELFF.